These 11 T cell receptor beta chains came from one sample sequenced in a study of Graves' ophthalmopathy and Graves' hyperthyroidism. Amplified material comprised TCR beta CDR3 regions derived from RNA transcripts. HTBI-primed first-round RT-PCR preceded second-round multiplex PCR. TCRdb re-derived calls from the multiplex PCR reads in MiXCR, one entry per CDR3 protein. Among roughly 400,000 distinct CDR3 sequences listed, approximately 18% were seen once. The source material was peripheral blood. The receptors come from an adult woman with stable Graves' hyperthyroidism.

This clonotype was observed a handful of times. This rearrangement joins TRBV19 to TRBJ2-5; 10 bases map to TRBD2. Germline V gene sequence: CDR1 LNHDA, CDR2 SQIVND (reference sequence). This CDR3 comprises 14 residues. The V segment lost 1 base and the J segment 5 bases; nucleotides outside the gene matches: 1. For the CDR3, the DNA is TGTGCCAGTAGTATAGCTAGCGGGAGTGAGACCCAGTACTTC. Translation: CASSIASGSETQYF.

This chain connects TRBV5-1 to TRBJ2-5; weak D call: TRBD2 (6 bases). The V end was cut by 2 bases, the J end by 5 bases, with 19 bases between. The germline V gene encodes CDR1 SGHRS and CDR2 YFSETQ. The CDR3 has 16 amino acids. CDR3 amino acids: CASSFSSGPVRETQYF. In DNA, the CDR3 is TGCGCCAGCAGCTTTAGTAGCGGCCCAGTCAGGGAGACCCAGTACTTC.

This clonotype came up many times. The J gene is TRBJ1-1, the V gene TRBV29-1; D may be TRBD1 (6 bases). The CDR3 totals 13 residues. Germline loops: CDR1 SQVTM, CDR2 ANQGSEA. The V end lost 5 bases, the J end lost 5 bases, and 15 bases lay between the germline ends. The CDR3 protein is CSVTRTVWTEAFF. DNA of the CDR3: TGCAGCGTTACCCGGACAGTTTGGACTGAAGCTTTCTTT.

This clonotype has ten or more counts. This chain uses TRBV27 with TRBJ2-7; 10 bases are shared with TRBD2. CDR1 MNHEY and CDR2 SMNVEV come from the germline V gene (reference sequence). V was clipped by 0 bases and J by 2 bases; unmatched bases: 7. This CDR3 has 17 residues. CDR3 coding DNA: TGTGCCAGCAGTTTATCGAAACGGACTAGCGGAGCCTACGAGCAGTACTTC. Translated, it gives CASSLSKRTSGAYEQYF.

The table lists this clonotype with many counts. This chain links TRBV4-3 with TRBJ1-1; tentatively, D is TRBD1 (5 bases). V was clipped by 0 bases and J by 5 bases, with 13 bases between them. Germline CDR1 LGHNA, CDR2 YSLEER. This CDR3 region has 15 residues. The CDR3 DNA reads TGCGCCAGCAGCCAAGATACTCCCCGGGGGACTGAAGCTTTCTTT. This translates into CASSQDTPRGTEAFF.

This clonotype was seen ten or more times. The J gene is TRBJ2-5, the V gene TRBV20-1; the D call may be TRBD1 or TRBD2 (5 bases each). Germline V gene sequence: CDR1 DFQATT, CDR2 SNEGSKA (reference sequence). This CDR3 has 13 amino acids. V was cut by 1 base and J by 5 bases, with 11 bases left in between. The CDR3 DNA is TGCAGTGCTAGAGTCGGGACGACGGAGACCCAGTACTTC. It translates to CSARVGTTETQYF.

The J gene is TRBJ1-2, the V gene TRBV12-3 or TRBV12-4; TRBD1 agrees at 7 bases. After removal of 2 bases from V and 3 bases from J, the junction contained 9 bases not matched to a gene. The CDR3 totals 16 residues. CDR3: CASSLLLGRGYYGYTF. DNA of the CDR3: TGTGCCAGCAGTTTACTATTGGGCAGGGGGTACTATGGCTACACCTTC.

This clonotype has a handful of counts. The V call is TRBV19, the J call TRBJ1-5; no clear D gene. Germline V gene lookup returns CDR1 LNHDA and CDR2 SQIVND (reference sequence). V gave up 2 bases and J gave up 4 bases, with 15 bases separating them. This CDR3 is built from 16 residues. This CDR3 reads CASSIYGMTPNQPQHF. The DNA for the CDR3 is TGTGCCAGTAGTATATATGGTATGACACCAAATCAGCCCCAGCATTTT. The entire variable domain, with the rest obtained from reference TRBV19 and TRBJ1-5, is as follows: DGGITQSPKYLFRKEGQNVTLSCEQNLNHDAMYWYRQDPGQGLRLIYYSQIVNDFQKGDIAEGYSVSREKKESFPLTVTSAQKNPTAFYLCASSIYGMTPNQPQHFGDGTRLSIL.

This clonotype was counted a few times. This likely comes from a read error, as the CDR3 has no conserved phenylalanine or tryptophan at its end. V gene TRBV12-3 or TRBV12-4 combines with J gene TRBJ2-2; 8 positions match TRBD2. V lost 3 bases and J lost 4; bases outside the gene matches: 4. This CDR3 is built from 15 residues. The CDR3 region is CASSFCTSGTGELFY. DNA for the CDR3: TGTGCCAGCAGTTTTTGTACTAGCGGCACCGGGGAGCTGTTTTAT.

As regards this clonotype: A junction end diverges from the germline sequence, so it may reflect a read error. V usage is TRBV11-2 and J usage is TRBJ1-2; D is ambiguous. The CDR3 is made up of 12 amino acids. Germline CDR1 and CDR2: SGHAT and FQNNGV. The CDR3 DNA reads as TGCGCCAGCAGAGGGTCCAACGGTGGCTACACCTTC. Encoded protein: CASRGSNGGYTF.

This clonotype was recorded at least ten times. The genes are TRBV6-2 or TRBV6-3 and TRBJ1-1; D ambiguous. Trimming pared 2 bases from V and 1 base from J, leaving 20 bases between. The CDR3 spans 18 residues. Germline CDR1 is MNHEY and CDR2 is SVGEGT. The DNA for the CDR3 is TGTGCCAGCAGTTACGCGAAGTTAGTTCTCGGGGAGAACACTGAAGCTTTCTTT. Translated, it gives CASSYAKLVLGENTEAFF.